This TCR beta chain was obtained from a study of a mutant IDH1 vaccine in newly diagnosed glioma. Study-wide background: Patients began vaccination 4-6 weeks after radiotherapy alone, or with temozolomide cycles. Receipt of radiotherapy, temozolomide, or both preceded the study, and most received both.

Time point in this sample: week 23, last vaccination. All doses held 300 ug of mutant IDH1 20-mer peptide, with topical imiquimod. This CDR3 contains 15 residues. CDR1 and CDR2 (germline): SEHNR, FQNEAQ (reference sequence). With 6 bases removed from V and 5 bases from J, the gap between germline ends came to 19 bases. Some clones are missing from TCRdb's copy, which holds only in-frame ones; the method was immunoSEQ multiplex PCR. The sample has tens of thousands of clones, nearly 85% seen once; the top ten hold less than 15%. Notes on this clone: Its antigen is unidentified.

Sequencing was performed on PBMCs, taken from a glioma patient whose treatment included an IDH1 peptide vaccine. The V and J genes are TRBV7-9 and TRBJ1-1; D uncertain. This sequence was found in a young man with glioma. CDR3: CASSLRGPAGTEAFF. In DNA form, the CDR3 reads TGTGCCAGCAGTCTCAGAGGTCCCGCGGGGACTGAAGCTTTCTTT.